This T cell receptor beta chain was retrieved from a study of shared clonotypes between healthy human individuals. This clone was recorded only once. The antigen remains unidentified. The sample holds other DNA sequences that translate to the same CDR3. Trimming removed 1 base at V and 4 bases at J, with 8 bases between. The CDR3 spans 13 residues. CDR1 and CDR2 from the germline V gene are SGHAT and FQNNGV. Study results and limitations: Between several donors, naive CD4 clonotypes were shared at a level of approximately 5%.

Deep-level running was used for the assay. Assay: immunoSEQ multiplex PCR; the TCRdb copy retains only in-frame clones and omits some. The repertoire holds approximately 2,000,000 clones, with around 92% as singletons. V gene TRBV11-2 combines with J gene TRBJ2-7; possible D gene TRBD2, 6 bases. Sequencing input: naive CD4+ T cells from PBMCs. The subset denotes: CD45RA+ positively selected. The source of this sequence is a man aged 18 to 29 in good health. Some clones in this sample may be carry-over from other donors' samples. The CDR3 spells CASSLAGAYEQYF. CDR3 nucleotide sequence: TGTGCCAGCAGCTTAGCGGGAGCGTACGAGCAGTACTTC.